Each of the 10 T cell receptor beta chains below was sequenced from the same sample in a study of blood T cell repertoires in COVID-19. Some clones are missing from TCRdb's copy, which holds only in-frame ones; the method was immunoSEQ multiplex PCR. Altogether some 200,000 clones are present, 85% to 90% being singletons, with the ten largest covering 1.4% to 1.5%. The sequencing sample was made of peripheral blood. The source of these receptors is a young man with active or convalescent COVID-19.

The chain is built from TRBV3-1 (or the pseudogene TRBV3-2) and TRBJ1-2, with D possibly matching TRBD1 (6 bases). Per germline, CDR1 LGHDT and CDR2 YNNKEL (reference sequence). The CDR3 loop spans 15 amino acids. Trimming shortened V by 8 bases and J by 2 bases, and 18 bases separated the two germline ends. CDR3 nucleotides: TGTGCCAGCGCGGGGGCAGGGCAACGCAACTATGGCTACACCTTC. Translated, it gives CASAGAGQRNYGYTF.

The rearrangement uses TRBV6-1 and TRBJ1-5; D gene ambiguous. This CDR3 is 15 amino acids long. Between the trimmed V and J ends, which lost 3 bases and 1 base, there was a span of 10 bases. Germline CDR1 reads MNHNS; CDR2 reads SASEGT. The DNA for the CDR3 is TGTGCCAGCAGTGACGATCCCCGGAGCAATCAGCCCCAGCATTTT. It encodes CASSDDPRSNQPQHF.

This clone was found once. The chain carries TRBV6-1 and TRBJ1-3; no definite D call. CDR1 MNHNS and CDR2 SASEGT come from the germline V gene. The V gene lost 1 base and the J gene lost 4 bases, with 17 bases spanning the gap. This CDR3 is built from 17 residues. The CDR3 loop reads CASSEVLGHRPGNTIYF. The CDR3 DNA follows: TGTGCCAGCAGTGAAGTACTGGGCCATCGGCCAGGAAACACCATATATTTT.

The genes are TRBV30 and TRBJ2-7; tentatively, D is TRBD2 (6 bases). V was pared by 3 bases and J by 7 bases, with 19 bases between. The CDR3 runs to 14 residues. Germline CDR1 reads GTSNPN; CDR2 reads SVGIG (reference sequence). The DNA for the CDR3 is TGTGCCTGGAGGGACTTCGGGGGTTACCTTGAGCAGTACTTC. This encodes CAWRDFGGYLEQYF. The full variable domain, in which reference TRBV30 and TRBJ2-7 provide the parts outside the CDR3, is SQTIHQWPATLVQPVGSPLSLECTVEGTSNPNLYWYRQAAGRGLQLLFYSVGIGQISSEVPQNLSASRPQDRQFILSSKKLLLSDSGFYLCAWRDFGGYLEQYFGPGTRLTVT.

The V and J genes are TRBV12-3 or TRBV12-4 and TRBJ1-2, with a weak D call TRBD1 (6 bases). This CDR3 spans 11 amino acids. Trimming removed 6 bases at V and 4 bases at J, with 6 bases between. This chain's CDR3 is CASSRGYGYTF. Written as DNA, the CDR3 is TGTGCCAGCAGCAGGGGCTATGGCTACACCTTC.

V gene TRBV5-4 combines with J gene TRBJ2-3; 7 nucleotides align to TRBD1. CDR1 and CDR2 from the germline V gene are SGHNT and YYREEE (reference sequence). V was clipped by 4 bases and J by 0 bases; unmatched bases: 5. The CDR3 spans 15 residues. Written as DNA, the CDR3 is TGTGCCAGCAGCCCGACAGGGTCTAGCACAGATACGCAGTATTTT. It translates to CASSPTGSSTDTQYF. The full variable domain, in which reference TRBV5-4 and TRBJ2-3 provide the parts outside the CDR3, is ETGVTQSPTHLIKTRGQQVTLRCSSQSGHNTVSWYQQALGQGPQFIFQYYREEENGRGNFPPRFSGLQFPNYSSELNVNALELDDSALYLCASSPTGSSTDTQYFGPGTRLTVL.

The chain uses TRBV27 and TRBJ2-7; 11 bases map to TRBD2. The junction had 5 bases not matched to a gene; V was cut back by 4 bases and J by 6 bases. The CDR3 spans 14 residues. Germline lookup yields CDR1 MNHEY and CDR2 SMNVEV (reference sequence). DNA for the CDR3: TGTGCCAGCAGTTCACTAGCGGGAGCTCTCGAGCAGTACTTC. Encoded protein: CASSSLAGALEQYF.

V usage is TRBV28 and J usage is TRBJ1-1; D remains unclear. The CDR3 spans 11 residues. V shed 6 bases and J shed 4 bases, with 6 bases lying between them. Germline lookup yields CDR1 MDHEN and CDR2 SYDVKM. The CDR3 sequence is CASRAGTEAFF. CDR3 nucleotides: TGTGCCAGCAGAGCTGGCACTGAAGCTTTCTTT.

The gene calls are TRBV7-9 and TRBJ2-7; tentative D call: TRBD1 (5 bases). The germline V and J ends were trimmed by 2 bases and 2 bases, with 22 bases remaining between them. Germline loops: CDR1 SEHNR, CDR2 FQNEAQ (reference sequence). The CDR3 is made up of 18 amino acids. The CDR3 region is CASSLYGQGARLAYEQYF. Here the CDR3 DNA reads TGTGCCAGCAGCTTATACGGTCAAGGGGCTAGACTTGCCTACGAGCAGTACTTC.

The CDR3 here is CASSLFQGGIGDTQYF. The CDR3 bases are TGTGCCAGCAGCCTATTCCAAGGGGGCATTGGGGATACGCAGTATTTT. The J gene is TRBJ2-3, the V gene TRBV7-9; the match to TRBD1 covers 7 bases. Germline loops: CDR1 SEHNR, CDR2 FQNEAQ (reference sequence). The CDR3 extends over 16 amino acids. Trimming took 5 bases from V and 6 from J; bases not matched to a gene: 14.